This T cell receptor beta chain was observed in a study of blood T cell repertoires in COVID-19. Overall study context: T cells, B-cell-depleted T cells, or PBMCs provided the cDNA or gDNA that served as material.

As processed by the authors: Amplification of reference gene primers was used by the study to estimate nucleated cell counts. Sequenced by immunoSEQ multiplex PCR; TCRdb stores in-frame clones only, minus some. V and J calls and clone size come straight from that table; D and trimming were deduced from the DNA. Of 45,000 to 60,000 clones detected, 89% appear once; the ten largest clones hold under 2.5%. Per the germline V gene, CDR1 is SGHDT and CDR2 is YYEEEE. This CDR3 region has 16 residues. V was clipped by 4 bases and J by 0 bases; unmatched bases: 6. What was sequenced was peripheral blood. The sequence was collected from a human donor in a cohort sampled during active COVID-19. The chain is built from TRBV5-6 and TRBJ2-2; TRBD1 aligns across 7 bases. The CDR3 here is CASSHDTGANTGELFF. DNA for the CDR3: TGTGCCAGCAGCCATGATACAGGGGCGAACACCGGGGAGCTGTTTTTT.